The T cell receptor beta chain described here comes from a study of cytomegalovirus exposure and HLA in healthy donors. On the study more broadly: Of the donors genotyped, approximately 410 in all, 81% fell in the Caucasian-associated ancestry cluster.

Study-level points and caveats: Confirmation in vitro established that a few CMV-associated chains were specific for CMV antigens. TCR beta sequences numbering 15,000 to 20,000 were associated with HLA alleles at 0.05 false discovery rate in a later analysis. Presence/absence analyses treated sequencing depth as roughly uniform across donors.

Concerning this clone: Its antigen is currently unknown.

Trimming cost V 6 bases and J 7 bases; bases outside gene matches: 10. CDR3 length equals 14 residues. The germline CDR1 and CDR2 sequences are WSHSY and SAAADI. This PCR relied on a set of 60 Vbeta primers and 13 Jbeta primers. Profiled with immunoSEQ multiplex PCR; TCRdb holds only in-frame clones, not every one. The repertoire holds about 140,000 clones, with about three quarters as singletons. Material for sequencing was PBMCs. V is TRBV10-2 and J is TRBJ2-7; 9 nucleotides match TRBD2. The clonotype originates from a man in his forties or fifties in good health and CMV-seropositive. The CDR3 is CASRDSGSPEEQYF. In nucleotides, the CDR3 is TGCGCCAGCAGGGATAGCGGGAGCCCGGAGGAGCAGTACTTC.